The 28 T cell receptor beta chains in this list originate from one sample, sequenced in a study of radiation and T cells in renal cell carcinoma. Libraries were prepared by immunoSEQ multiplex PCR; TCRdb keeps only in-frame clonotypes and omits some of them. The repertoire includes about 160,000 clones, around 90% of them detected once, and about 4.3% sits in the top ten. Specified time point: baseline pretreatment blood. The treatment is: 15 Gy SBRT to primary tumor, nephrectomy 4 weeks later. The sample here was blood, taken from a patient whose treatment included radiotherapy and nephrectomy. The origin of the receptors is a woman between 65 and 79 years old with renal cell carcinoma.

This clone was counted a few times. J is TRBJ1-1 and V is TRBV6-5; the D gene is possibly TRBD1 (6 bases). The V gene lost 6 bases and the J gene lost 0 bases, with 11 bases spanning the gap. Germline V gene sequence: CDR1 MNHEY, CDR2 SVGAGI. The CDR3 runs to 14 residues. The CDR3 loop reads CASRGTPLNTEAFF. The CDR3 DNA reads as TGTGCCAGCAGAGGGACACCCTTGAACACTGAAGCTTTCTTT.

The chain is built from TRBV28 and TRBJ2-5, with 7 bases aligning to TRBD1. CDR1 is MDHEN, CDR2 SYDVKM, per germline. The junction had 7 bases not matched to a gene; V was cut back by 5 bases and J by 1 base. The CDR3 consists of 15 residues. CDR3 amino acids: CASSPGTDRQETQYF. As DNA, the CDR3 is TGTGCCAGCAGTCCCGGGACAGACCGCCAAGAGACCCAGTACTTC.

The gene calls are TRBV28 and TRBJ2-1, with 9 bases matching TRBD2. V dropped 11 bases and J dropped 0; count of bases not matched to a gene: 5. The CDR3 is 14 residues long. Germline V gene lookup returns CDR1 MDHEN and CDR2 SYDVKM. The CDR3 coding sequence is TGTGCCGGGAGAGCGGGGGGCTCCTACAATGAGCAGTTCTTC. Amino acid sequence: CAGRAGGSYNEQFF.

This rearrangement joins TRBV29-1 to TRBJ1-3, with D tentatively TRBD1 (5 bases). Germline-derived CDR1 and CDR2 are SQVTM and ANQGSEA. Trimming removed 7 bases at V and 2 bases at J, with 12 bases between. The CDR3 has 13 amino acids. In DNA, the CDR3 is TGCAGCGCTAGTGGGGGGACTGGAAACACCATATATTTT. Amino acid sequence: CSASGGTGNTIYF.

The chain recombines TRBV7-9 with TRBJ1-6; perhaps TRBD1 as D (5 bases). V was pared by 5 bases and J by 0 bases, with 11 bases between. Germline CDR1 and CDR2: SEHNR and FQNEAQ (reference sequence). The CDR3 runs to 16 residues. CDR3 sequence reads: CASSRSGSSYNSPLHF. As DNA, the CDR3 is TGTGCCAGCAGCCGGTCAGGGAGCTCCTATAATTCACCCCTCCACTTT. The full variable domain, its missing parts supplied by reference TRBV7-9 and TRBJ1-6, is DTGVSQNPRHKITKRGQNVTFRCDPISEHNRLYWYRQTLGQGPEFLTYFQNEAQLEKSRLLSDRFSAERPKGSFSTLEIQRTEQGDSAMYLCASSRSGSSYNSPLHFGNGTRLTVT.

The CDR3 sequence: CASSLRTTNTGELFF. The DNA of the CDR3 is TGCGCCAGCAGCTTGAGGACAACCAACACCGGGGAGCTGTTTTTT. The rearrangement joins TRBV5-1 to TRBJ2-2; a weak D match, TRBD1 (5 bases). Germline lookup yields CDR1 SGHRS and CDR2 YFSETQ. The CDR3 is 15 residues long. V lost 1 base and J lost 2, with 9 bases in between.

This chain links TRBV29-1 with TRBJ2-4, with a possible D match to TRBD2 (6 bases). Trimming stripped 6 bases from V and 5 bases from J, with 11 bases between. The CDR3 runs to 12 residues. Germline V lookup: CDR1 SQVTM, CDR2 ANQGSEA. CDR3 DNA sequence: TGCAGCGTGGTTGGAGGGGAAAACATTCAGTACTTC. Protein product: CSVVGGENIQYF. The variable domain in full, with the rest retrieved from reference TRBV29-1 and TRBJ2-4, is SAVISQKPSRDICQRGTSLTIQCQVDSQVTMMFWYRQQPGQSLTLIATANQGSEATYESGFVIDKFPISRPNLTFSTLTVSNMSPEDSSIYLCSVVGGENIQYFGAGTRLSVL.

The J gene is TRBJ2-2, the V gene TRBV6-5; 12 nucleotides match TRBD2. J lost 5 bases, V lost 5 bases, and 3 bases had no gene match. The CDR3 has 15 amino acids. Germline V gene lookup returns CDR1 MNHEY and CDR2 SVGAGI. CDR3 in amino acids: CASSTTSGGTGELFF. The CDR3 bases are TGTGCCAGCAGTACTACTAGCGGGGGGACCGGGGAGCTGTTTTTT.

The chain uses TRBV2 and TRBJ2-7, with D possibly called TRBD1 or TRBD2 (5 bases each). This CDR3 spans 12 amino acids. V lost 9 bases, J lost 7 bases, and 16 bases lay in between. Germline CDR1 SNHLY, CDR2 FYNNEI. CDR3 in amino acids: CARGTGPGEQYF. Written as DNA, the CDR3 is TGTGCCAGAGGGACCGGACCGGGGGAGCAGTACTTC.

This sequence joins TRBV5-4 and TRBJ2-7, with 12 bases aligning to TRBD2. CDR3 length equals 15 residues. Germline loops: CDR1 SGHNT, CDR2 YYREEE (reference sequence). V lost 0 bases and J lost 3; bases outside the gene matches: 1. The CDR3: CASSLETSGGYEQYF. The CDR3 DNA is TGTGCCAGCAGCTTGGAGACTAGCGGGGGCTACGAGCAGTACTTC.

This clone occurred once. As DNA, the CDR3 is TGTGCCAGCAGTGGTCAGGTTGTCGTTCGAGAGCAGTACTTC. It codes for CASSGQVVVREQYF. This sequence joins TRBV6-1 and TRBJ2-7; D is ambiguous. CDR3 length: 14 amino acids. Germline assignment: CDR1 MNHNS and CDR2 SASEGT. The V and J ends lost 4 bases and 7 bases respectively, with 17 bases between them.

The J gene is TRBJ2-1, the V gene TRBV28, with a tentative D call TRBD2 (6 bases). V lost 5 bases to trimming and J lost 4 bases, with 12 bases between them. CDR1 MDHEN and CDR2 SYDVKM come from the germline V gene. The CDR3 extends over 14 amino acids. The CDR3, as DNA: TGTGCCAGCAGTCCTCCGCGGGGTTACAATGAGCAGTTCTTC. Amino acids: CASSPPRGYNEQFF.

This rearrangement joins TRBV10-3 to TRBJ1-2, with 8 bases matching TRBD1. In germline, CDR1 is ENHRY, CDR2 SYGVKD. Germline trimming cut 4 bases from V and 0 bases from J; bases unmatched to any gene: 1. This CDR3 is 14 amino acids long. The CDR3 reads CAISGTGSNYGYTF. DNA of the CDR3: TGTGCCATCAGTGGGACAGGGTCTAACTATGGCTACACCTTC.

This clone has just one count. The chain links TRBV7-2 to TRBJ2-2, with D possibly matching TRBD2 (6 bases). The germline CDR1 and CDR2 sequences are SGHTA and FQGNSA. The CDR3 is 16 amino acids. Trimming removed 5 bases at V and 1 base at J, with 14 bases between. As DNA, the CDR3 is TGTGCCAGCAGCCTACTTGGGCGGGGGAACACCGGGGAGCTGTTTTTT. This codes for CASSLLGRGNTGELFF. The full variable domain, in which reference TRBV7-2 and TRBJ2-2 provide the parts outside the CDR3, is GAGVSQSPSNKVTEKGKDVELRCDPISGHTALYWYRQSLGQGLEFLIYFQGNSAPDKSGLPSDRFSAERTGGSVSTLTIQRTQQEDSAVYLCASSLLGRGNTGELFFGEGSRLTVL.

The rearrangement links TRBV27 to TRBJ2-5, with D hard to call. Trimming cost V 2 bases and J 2 bases, with 12 bases left between them. Per the germline V gene, CDR1 is MNHEY and CDR2 is SMNVEV (reference sequence). The CDR3 runs to 15 residues. CDR3 protein: CASSLPLDGQETQYF. In nucleotides, the CDR3 is TGTGCCAGCAGTTTACCTCTGGACGGACAAGAGACCCAGTACTTC.

This clone was observed a few times. J is TRBJ1-2 and V is TRBV7-9; 10 nucleotides agree with TRBD1. V dropped 7 bases and J dropped 6; count of bases not matched to a gene: 5. Germline V gives CDR1 SEHNR, CDR2 FQNEAQ (reference sequence). There are 13 residues in the CDR3. The CDR3 DNA follows: TGTGCCAGCACCTTGGGACAGGGGAATGGCTACACCTTC. It specifies CASTLGQGNGYTF.

The chain has TRBV5-8 and TRBJ1-6; 10 bases are a match to TRBD1. V lost 2 bases and J lost 3; bases outside the gene matches: 5. The CDR3 consists of 17 residues. The germline gives CDR1 SGHTS, CDR2 YDEGEE. CDR3 amino acids: CASSFTGQGSYNSPLHF. The CDR3 nucleotides are TGTGCCAGCAGCTTTACGGGACAGGGGAGCTATAATTCACCCCTCCACTTT.

The chain couples TRBV19 to TRBJ1-2; D unclear. Germline assignment: CDR1 LNHDA and CDR2 SQIVND (reference sequence). Trimming shortened V by 6 bases and J by 6 bases, and 8 bases separated the two germline ends. This CDR3 has 11 residues. The DNA for the CDR3 is TGTGCCAGTAGGCTTCGGGATGGCTACACCTTC. It is translated as CASRLRDGYTF.

The rearrangement links TRBV5-8 to TRBJ1-3; TRBD1 aligns across 11 bases. Germline V gene lookup returns CDR1 SGHTS and CDR2 YDEGEE. J gave up 4 bases and V 4 bases, and 4 bases lay outside the gene matches. The CDR3 is 15 residues long. CDR3 protein: CASSLGQGAGNTIYF. Written as DNA, the CDR3 is TGTGCCAGCAGCCTAGGACAGGGGGCCGGAAACACCATATATTTT. The complete variable domain, with remaining parts taken from reference TRBV5-8 and TRBJ1-3, reads EAGVTQSPTHLIKTRGQQATLRCSPISGHTSVYWYQQALGLGLQFLLWYDEGEERNRGNFPPRFSGRQFPNYSSELNVNALELEDSALYLCASSLGQGAGNTIYFGEGSWLTVV.

This clone was picked up a small number of times. This same CDR3 is encoded by further DNA sequences in the sample. The chain uses TRBV19 and TRBJ2-7; no clear D. Germline-derived CDR1 and CDR2 are LNHDA and SQIVND (reference sequence). The CDR3 loop spans 12 amino acids. V was clipped by 1 base and J by 4 bases, with 5 bases between them. The CDR3 DNA reads TGTGCCAGTAGTATAGGGGGATACGAGCAGTACTTC. Residues: CASSIGGYEQYF.

The chain combines TRBV7-6 with TRBJ2-5, with 8 bases identical to TRBD2. Germline V gene lookup returns CDR1 SGHVS and CDR2 FNYEAQ. Unmatched junction bases numbered 3, after V lost 1 base and J lost 5 bases. The CDR3 sequence is 14 residues long. The CDR3, as DNA: TGTGCCAGCAGCTTAGGTAGCGGGGCTGAGACCCAGTACTTC. This codes for CASSLGSGAETQYF.

The V call is TRBV7-2, the J call TRBJ1-2; 10 bases agree with TRBD1. Trimming at V came to 5 bases and at J to 2 bases, leaving 5 bases not matched to a gene. The germline V gene has CDR1 SGHTA and CDR2 FQGNSA. The length of the CDR3 is 15 residues. Here the CDR3 reads CASSLATGGNYGYTF. The CDR3 DNA follows: TGTGCCAGCAGCCTCGCGACAGGGGGCAACTATGGCTACACCTTC.

The chain joins TRBV7-2 to TRBJ2-7; no reliable D call. Between the trimmed V and J ends, which lost 0 bases and 7 bases, there was a span of 10 bases. Germline V lookup: CDR1 SGHTA, CDR2 FQGNSA. The CDR3 runs to 13 residues. CDR3 residues: CASSLAVPGEQYF. The DNA for the CDR3 is TGTGCCAGCAGCTTAGCGGTCCCCGGGGAGCAGTACTTC.

This clone was observed a single time. The rearrangement uses TRBV4-3 and TRBJ1-2, with a weak D call TRBD1 (6 bases). CDR3 length: 17 residues. Per the germline V gene, CDR1 is LGHNA and CDR2 is YSLEER. Trimming stripped 1 base from V and 2 bases from J, with 17 bases between. DNA for the CDR3: TGCGCCAGCAGCCAAGGAACAACAGGGACGGGAAACTATGGCTACACCTTC. Amino acid sequence: CASSQGTTGTGNYGYTF.

J is TRBJ1-2 and V is TRBV9, with TRBD1 as a possible D gene (6 bases). The CDR3 loop spans 15 amino acids. V lost 0 bases to trimming and J lost 2 bases, with 11 bases between them. Germline CDR1 reads SGDLS; CDR2 reads YYNGEE. The CDR3 DNA is TGTGCCAGCAGCGTAGCGGACAGCAAAAACTATGGCTACACCTTC. Translation: CASSVADSKNYGYTF.

The rearrangement joins TRBV6-1 to TRBJ1-1, with D unresolved. Germline V gene sequence: CDR1 MNHNS, CDR2 SASEGT. CDR3 length: 15 amino acids. The ends were cut back, 5 bases at V and 5 bases at J, with 18 bases in the middle. CDR3 amino acids: CASSPSRIMITEAFF. The CDR3 coding sequence is TGTGCCAGCAGTCCTTCCCGGATTATGATAACTGAAGCTTTCTTT.

The V gene is TRBV1, the J gene TRBJ2-5; the listed D gene, TRBD1, was not tested against the DNA. TRBV1 is a pseudogene locus. This CDR3 is 16 amino acids long. The chain's CDR3 is CTSSQGSRGRRETQYF. The CDR3 nucleotides read TGCACCAGCAGCCAAGGTAGCAGGGGGCGCCGAGAGACCCAGTACTTC.

The chain couples TRBV30 to TRBJ2-2, with D possibly TRBD1 on 5 matching bases. The CDR3 has 14 residues. Per the germline V gene, CDR1 is GTSNPN and CDR2 is SVGIG (reference sequence). V lost 3 bases and J lost 4, with 12 bases in between. CDR3 sequence: CAWSALRGTGELFF. CDR3 nucleotide sequence: TGTGCCTGGAGCGCACTAAGGGGCACCGGGGAGCTGTTTTTT.